The T cell receptor beta chain described here comes from a study of PD-L1 blockade in urothelial cancer. In the study overall: The patients first took atezolizumab in about 2014, receiving 1,200 mg intravenously every 3 weeks. The analyses of blood took place 3 weeks (second dose) and 6 weeks after treatment start.

Indicated time point: peripheral blood 6 weeks after treatment start. Germline CDR1 and CDR2: SGHKS and YYEKEE (reference sequence). The CDR3 length is 14 residues. Comment on this clone: The junction departs from the called germline gene at one end, perhaps through a read error.

TCRdb keeps only in-frame clones here, not all; method: immunoSEQ multiplex PCR. The repertoire includes around 49,000 clones, around 82% of them detected once, and less than 15% sits in the top ten. V and J are TRBV5-5 and TRBJ1-5, with 7 nucleotides matching TRBD1. This sample comprised PBMCs, obtained around atezolizumab (anti-PD-L1) treatment. This TCR came from a man in his 60s with urothelial cancer. This CDR3 is CASSRRTGNQPQHF. CDR3 DNA sequence: TGTGCCAGCAGCCGGAGGACAGGCAACCAGCCCCAGCATTTT.